The next 14 T cell receptor beta chains were all read from a single sample in a study of cytotoxic CD8 clonotypes in ibrutinib-treated CLL. Clones were sequenced by immunoSEQ multiplex PCR, and TCRdb holds only the in-frame ones, with some missing. The data show 60,000 to 70,000 clones, approximately 62% seen once. The sequences come from PBMCs, collected after 12 months of ibrutinib treatment. The receptors were gathered from a human donor with chronic lymphocytic leukemia.

In its sample, this clone was seen many times. The V and J genes are TRBV19 and TRBJ1-2, with TRBD1 matching over 10 bases. Germline lookup yields CDR1 LNHDA and CDR2 SQIVND (reference sequence). This CDR3 is 14 amino acids long. V shed 5 bases, J shed 3 bases, and the junction held 3 bases outside the gene matches. CDR3 nucleotide sequence: TGTGCCAGTAGTCCCGGACAGGGGGACTATGGCTACACCTTC. Translation gives CASSPGQGDYGYTF.

The J gene is TRBJ2-7, the V gene TRBV5-6; TRBD2 matches at 11 bases. J lost 2 bases, V lost 0 bases, and 4 bases had no gene match. The CDR3 sequence is 16 residues long. CDR1 is SGHDT, CDR2 YYEEEE, per germline. The CDR3 DNA is TGTGCCAGCAGCTTGGCCCCGACTAGCGGGGCCTACGAGCAGTACTTC. Its translation: CASSLAPTSGAYEQYF.

V is TRBV30 and J is TRBJ1-5, with D possibly being TRBD1 (5 bases). V was trimmed by 4 bases and J by 7 bases, leaving 14 bases between them. Germline V CDR1 and CDR2: GTSNPN, SVGIG (reference sequence). This CDR3 contains 13 residues. CDR3: CAWTRRGGQPQHF. The CDR3 bases are TGTGCCTGGACGAGAAGGGGAGGCCAGCCCCAGCATTTT.

The chain is built from TRBV11-2 and TRBJ2-5; 7 bases line up with TRBD1. The germline V gene has CDR1 SGHAT and CDR2 FQNNGV. This CDR3 contains 15 residues. With 3 bases clipped from V and 0 bases from J, the junction kept 4 bases outside the gene matches. The DNA for the CDR3 is TGTGCCAGCAGCTTTACGACAGGGAACCAAGAGACCCAGTACTTC. Amino acid sequence: CASSFTTGNQETQYF.

V gene TRBV5-4 combines with J gene TRBJ2-1, with 8 bases matching TRBD2. The CDR3 runs 16 residues. CDR1 is SGHNT, CDR2 YYREEE, per germline (reference sequence). Unmatched junction bases numbered 7, after V lost 4 bases and J lost 1 base. For the CDR3, the DNA is TGTGCCAGCAGCCCGGGGGGGACTGTTTCCTACAATGAGCAGTTCTTC. Residues: CASSPGGTVSYNEQFF.

In its sample, this clone was seen a few times. This sequence joins TRBV5-1 and TRBJ2-2; D is undetermined. Germline V gene sequence: CDR1 SGHRS, CDR2 YFSETQ. V dropped 0 bases and J dropped 2 bases, with 8 bases sitting between them. There are 15 residues in the CDR3. The CDR3 reads CASSLGHTNTGELFF. CDR3 nucleotides: TGCGCCAGCAGCTTGGGGCACACTAACACCGGGGAGCTGTTTTTT.

This chain joins TRBV7-7 and TRBJ2-1, with TRBD1 as a possible D gene (6 bases). Per germline, CDR1 SSHAT and CDR2 FNYEAQ (reference sequence). This CDR3 contains 12 residues. V was trimmed by 4 bases and J by 9 bases, leaving 10 bases between them. CDR3 residues: CASSSGTREQFF. CDR3 sequence (DNA): TGTGCCAGCAGCTCGGGGACACGTGAGCAGTTCTTC.

Remarks on this clone: One end of the junction does not line up with germline, which may come from a read error. The chain combines TRBV19 with TRBJ2-7; a possible D gene is TRBD1 (6 bases). Germline assignment: CDR1 LNHDA and CDR2 SQIVND (reference sequence). The CDR3 spans 14 residues. The CDR3 protein is CASSKQGPDYEQYF. CDR3 nucleotides: TGTGCCAGCAGTAAACAGGGCCCGGATTACGAGCAGTACTTC.

V is TRBV6-1 and J is TRBJ2-7, with 13 bases identical to TRBD2. The CDR3 spans 15 residues. V trimming: 6 bases; J trimming: 2 bases; junction bases outside the gene matches: 4. The germline CDR1 and CDR2 sequences are MNHNS and SASEGT. The CDR3: CASSPLAGGPYEQYF. The CDR3 nucleotides are TGTGCCAGCAGCCCACTAGCGGGAGGGCCCTACGAGCAGTACTTC.

The V call is TRBV18, the J call TRBJ2-7; 8 positions agree with TRBD1. J gave up 5 bases and V 4 bases, and 7 bases lay outside the gene matches. The germline V gene encodes CDR1 KGHSH and CDR2 LQKENI. The CDR3 is 14 residues long. As DNA, the CDR3 is TGTGCCAGCTCACGAGGGACAGGCGGCGACGAGCAGTACGTC. Its protein is CASSRGTGGDEQYV.

Note on this clone: At the DNA level, this CDR3 is encoded by other sequences in the same sample as well. The chain recombines TRBV15 with TRBJ2-3, with 9 bases fitting TRBD1. The CDR3 totals 16 residues. Germline V lookup: CDR1 LNHNV, CDR2 YYDKDF (reference sequence). The V gene end was trimmed by 6 bases and the J gene end by 5 bases; junction bases not matched to a gene: 12. CDR3 sequence: CATRGSDRGRRDTQYF. CDR3 nucleotides: TGTGCCACCAGAGGATCCGACAGGGGGAGGAGAGATACGCAGTATTTT.

The rearrangement links TRBV9 to TRBJ2-2; D may be TRBD2 (5 bases). Germline V gives CDR1 SGDLS, CDR2 YYNGEE. The V gene lost 0 bases and the J gene lost 4 bases, with 13 bases spanning the gap. The CDR3 has 16 residues. The DNA of the CDR3 is TGTGCCAGCAGCGTAGCAAGCGGCGGAGGCACCGGGGAGCTGTTTTTT. Amino acid sequence: CASSVASGGGTGELFF.

The gene calls are TRBV7-2 and TRBJ1-2, with D possibly being TRBD1 (6 bases). Germline V gene lookup returns CDR1 SGHTA and CDR2 FQGNSA. The CDR3 consists of 14 residues. The V and J ends lost 2 bases and 6 bases respectively, with 13 bases between them. Written as DNA, the CDR3 is TGTGCCAGCAGCTTAATGGGAGGGGGGCATGGCTACACCTTC. Protein: CASSLMGGGHGYTF.

V and J are TRBV28 and TRBJ2-7; D is perhaps TRBD2 (5 bases). Looked up from germline, CDR1 is MDHEN and CDR2 is SYDVKM. This CDR3 has 15 amino acids. The ends were cut back, 6 bases at V and 3 bases at J, with 18 bases in the middle. CDR3: CASSRPTSRGYEQYF. The CDR3 DNA reads as TGTGCCAGCAGCCGTCCCACTAGTCGCGGCTACGAGCAGTACTTC.